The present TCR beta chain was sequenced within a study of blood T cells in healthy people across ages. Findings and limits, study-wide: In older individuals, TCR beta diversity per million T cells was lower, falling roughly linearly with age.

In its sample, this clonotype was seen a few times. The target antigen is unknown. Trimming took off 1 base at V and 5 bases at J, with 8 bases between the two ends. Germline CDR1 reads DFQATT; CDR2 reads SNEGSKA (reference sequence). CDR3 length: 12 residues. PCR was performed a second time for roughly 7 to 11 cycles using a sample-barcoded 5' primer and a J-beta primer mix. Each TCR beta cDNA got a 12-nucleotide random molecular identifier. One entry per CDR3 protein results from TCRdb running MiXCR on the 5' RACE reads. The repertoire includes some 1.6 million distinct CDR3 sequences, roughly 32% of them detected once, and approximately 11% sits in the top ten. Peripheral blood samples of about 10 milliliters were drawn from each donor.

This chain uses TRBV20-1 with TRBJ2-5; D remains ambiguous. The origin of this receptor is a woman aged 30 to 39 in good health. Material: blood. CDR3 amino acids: CSARVSMETQYF. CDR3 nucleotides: TGCAGTGCTAGAGTTAGTATGGAGACCCAGTACTTC.